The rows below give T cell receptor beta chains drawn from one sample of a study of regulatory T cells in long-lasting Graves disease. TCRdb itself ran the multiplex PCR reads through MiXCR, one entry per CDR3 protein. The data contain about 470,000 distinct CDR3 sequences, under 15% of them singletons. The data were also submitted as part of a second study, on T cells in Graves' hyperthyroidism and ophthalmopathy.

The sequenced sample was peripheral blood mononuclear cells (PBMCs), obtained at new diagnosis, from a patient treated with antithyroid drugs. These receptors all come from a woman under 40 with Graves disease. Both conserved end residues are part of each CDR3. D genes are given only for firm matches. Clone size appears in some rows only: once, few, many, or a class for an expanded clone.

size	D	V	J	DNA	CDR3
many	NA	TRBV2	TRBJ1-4	TGTGCCAGCATTTTGACAGGAGCCAATGAAAAACTGTTTTTT	CASILTGANEKLFF
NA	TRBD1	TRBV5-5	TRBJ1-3	TGTGCCAGCAGCTCCTTGAGACAGGGATCTGGAAACACCATATATTTT	CASSSLRQGSGNTIYF
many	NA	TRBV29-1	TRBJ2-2	TGCAGCGTCCGAACTAACACCGGGGAGCTGTTTTTT	CSVRTNTGELFF
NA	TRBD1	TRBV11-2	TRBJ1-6	TGTGCCAGCAGCTCCTCACAGGGGGCGCGGGGGACACCCCTCCACTTT	CASSSSQGARGTPLHF
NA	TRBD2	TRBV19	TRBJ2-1	TGTGCCACCCCGGTGACTAGCGGGTCCTACAATGAGCAGTTCTTC	CATPVTSGSYNEQFF
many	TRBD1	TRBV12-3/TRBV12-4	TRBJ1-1	TGTGCCAGCAGTTCAGGGGGCAACGTGAACACTGAAGCTTTCTTT	CASSSGGNVNTEAFF
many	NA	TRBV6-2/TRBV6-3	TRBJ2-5	TGTGCCAGCAGTGTGACAAACCAAGAGACCCAGTACTTC	CASSVTNQETQYF
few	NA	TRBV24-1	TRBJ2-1	TGTGCCACCAGTGTGCTTGGGGGTAAAGATGAGCAGTTCTTC	CATSVLGGKDEQFF
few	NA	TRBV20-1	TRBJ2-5	TGCAGTATGCGAGCGTTCCAAGAGACCCAGTACTTC	CSMRAFQETQYF
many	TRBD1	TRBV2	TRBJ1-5	TGTGCCAGCAGTCGTCCCGGGACAGGGGGCGGAGGAAGACAGCCCCAGCATTTT	CASSRPGTGGGGRQPQHF
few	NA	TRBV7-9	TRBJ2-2	TGTGCCAGCAGGGAAGGGGTAAACACCGGGGAGCTGTTTTTT	CASREGVNTGELFF
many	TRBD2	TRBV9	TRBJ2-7	TGTGCCAGCAGCCAAGGGCGGGAGGGCTACGAGCAGTACTTC	CASSQGREGYEQYF
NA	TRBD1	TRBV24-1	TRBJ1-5	TGTGCCACCAGTGAAAGGGACAGACCAAATCAGCCCCAGCATTTT	CATSERDRPNQPQHF
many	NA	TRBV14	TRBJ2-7	TGTGCCAGCAGCAATAGGGGGGACTACGAGCAGTACTTC	CASSNRGDYEQYF
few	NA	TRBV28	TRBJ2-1	TGTGCCAGCAGTTTTATTGTCGATGAGCAGTTCTTC	CASSFIVDEQFF
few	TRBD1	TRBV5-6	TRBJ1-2	TGTGCCAGCAGCAATGACAGGGGGCGAAACTATGGCTACACCTTC	CASSNDRGRNYGYTF
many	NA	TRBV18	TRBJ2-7	TGTGCCAGCTCACCGAGGGAGTCGGCCACCTACGAGCAGTACTTC	CASSPRESATYEQYF
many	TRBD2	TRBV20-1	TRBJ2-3	TGCAGTGCCCAGTCAGGGACTAGCGGGAGACCCGCTACGCAGTATTTT	CSAQSGTSGRPATQYF
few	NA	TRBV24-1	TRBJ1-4	TGTGCCACCAGTGATGGAGGTCAGGAAAAACTGTTTTTT	CATSDGGQEKLFF
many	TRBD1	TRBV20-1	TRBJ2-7	TGCAGTGCCAAAAGACAGGGGCGTAATCCTTACGAGCAGTACTTC	CSAKRQGRNPYEQYF
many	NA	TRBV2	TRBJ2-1	TGTGCCAGCAGTGATCCACCGGGGCGAGATAGAGGGAATGAGCAGTTCTTC	CASSDPPGRDRGNEQFF
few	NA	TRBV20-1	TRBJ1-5	TGCAGTGCTGAACATAGCAATCAGCCCCAGCATTTT	CSAEHSNQPQHF
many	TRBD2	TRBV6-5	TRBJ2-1	TGTGCCAGCAGTTACCACGGGAGGGCCACCGTCAATGAGCAGTTCTTC	CASSYHGRATVNEQFF
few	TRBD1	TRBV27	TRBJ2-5	TGTGCCAGCAGTTTATACGGACAGGGAGGAGGAAAGACCCAGTACTTC	CASSLYGQGGGKTQYF
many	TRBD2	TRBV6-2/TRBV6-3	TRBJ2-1	TGTGCCAGCTCAGAATGGGACTATACCTACAATGAGCAGTTCTTC	CASSEWDYTYNEQFF
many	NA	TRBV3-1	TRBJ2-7	TGTGCCAGCAGCCACGCCAGCTACGAGCAGTACTTC	CASSHASYEQYF
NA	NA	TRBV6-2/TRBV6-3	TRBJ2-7	TGTGCCAGCAGTGAAGTGAGAGGGGACCTCTCCTACGAGCAGTACTTC	CASSEVRGDLSYEQYF
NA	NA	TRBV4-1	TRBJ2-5	TGCGCCAGCAGCCAAGAGGTACCGGAGACCCAGTACTTC	CASSQEVPETQYF
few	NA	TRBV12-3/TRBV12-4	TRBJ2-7	TGTGCCAGCAGTTTAACCTTAGCCTACGAGCAGTACTTC	CASSLTLAYEQYF
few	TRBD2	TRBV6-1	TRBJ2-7	TGTGCCAGCAGAGCGGGGGTCTCCTACGAGCAGTACTTC	CASRAGVSYEQYF
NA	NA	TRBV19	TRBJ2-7	TGTGCCAGTAGTATGCGACTAAAAGGCGAGCAGTACTTC	CASSMRLKGEQYF
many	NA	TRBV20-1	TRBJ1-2	TGCAGTGCTCTGAATGGCTATGGCTACACCTTC	CSALNGYGYTF
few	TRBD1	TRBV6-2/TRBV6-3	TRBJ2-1	TGTGCCAGCAGTGCCCGGATTGACAGGGGCGAAAATGAGCAGTTCTTC	CASSARIDRGENEQFF
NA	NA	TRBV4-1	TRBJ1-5	TGCGCCAGCAGCCACAGATTTTTGGGCAATCAGCCCCAGCATTTT	CASSHRFLGNQPQHF
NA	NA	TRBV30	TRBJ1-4	TGTGCCTGCCGGGGGGAAAAACTGTTTTTT	CACRGEKLFF
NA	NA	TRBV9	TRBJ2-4	TGTGCCAGCAGCGTAGCCCGAACGGACTTTCAGTACTTC	CASSVARTDFQYF
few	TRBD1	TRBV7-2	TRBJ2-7	TGTGCCAGCAGCTTAGAAGGGACAGGGAGAATATTAGAGCAGTACTTC	CASSLEGTGRILEQYF
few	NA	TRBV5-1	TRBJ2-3	TGCGCCAGCAGCTTCGAGTCCTCCGGGGATACGCAGTATTTT	CASSFESSGDTQYF
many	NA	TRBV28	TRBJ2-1	TGTGCCAGCAGTCATCAGGCGGGTTTCTACAATGAGCAGTTCTTC	CASSHQAGFYNEQFF
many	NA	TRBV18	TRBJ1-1	TGTGCCAGCTCACCTTTGGGACAGAACACTGAAGCTTTCTTT	CASSPLGQNTEAFF
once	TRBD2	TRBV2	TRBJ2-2	TGTGCCAGCAGCCCTAGCGGGAGGGACACCGGGGAGCTGTTTTTT	CASSPSGRDTGELFF
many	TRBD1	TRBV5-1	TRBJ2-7	TGCGCCAGCAAAGGTCAGGGGGCCGACTACGAGCAGTACTTC	CASKGQGADYEQYF